This T cell receptor (beta chain) was found in a study of cytomegalovirus exposure and HLA in healthy donors. About the study: It was reported in a later analysis that the 95 to 150 validation repertoires used the same platform as the 500 to 700 first-cohort repertoires.

The ends lost 3 bases at V and 4 bases at J; junction bases unmatched: 2. From germline, CDR1 is MNHEY and CDR2 SMNVEV (reference sequence). CDR3 length: 13 residues. The donors were members of the validation cohort, which comprised 90 to 150 subjects and was separate from the first cohort of 600 to 850 subjects. For this clone: Its antigen is not identified.

Whole-study results and caveats: It was confirmed in vitro that a few of the CMV-associated chains were specific for CMV antigens.

Produced via immunoSEQ multiplex PCR; TCRdb's table is partial and in-frame only. This sample has roughly 170,000 clones, with roughly 84% found just once. The chain links TRBV27 to TRBJ1-2; 7 bases are shared with TRBD1. The TCR sequence derives from a woman aged 18 to 35 in good health and CMV-seropositive. Sequencing was performed on PBMCs. As DNA, the CDR3 is TGTGCCAGCAGTTTTGGACAGGCCTATGGCTACACCTTC. It specifies CASSFGQAYGYTF.